The T cell receptor beta chain under discussion was sequenced for a study of blood T cell repertoires in COVID-19. In the study overall: COVID-19 samples, acute and convalescent, were from the United States, Italy and Spain. In each case, the material was cDNA or gDNA derived from T cells, B-cell-depleted T cells, or PBMCs.

Losses at the gene ends were 0 bases for V and 5 bases for J; bases not matched to a gene: 8. The length of the CDR3 is 16 residues. Germline CDR1 and CDR2: SGDLS and YYNGEE. Here immunoSEQ multiplex PCR was the method, and the copy in TCRdb shows in-frame clones only, minus some. The table includes about 140,000 clones, about 90% detected once. Participant ages covered about 18 to 100 years across about 25 US areas. Two negative PCRs, clearance, or symptom resolution characterized the recovered Cohort 3 donors. The chain is built from TRBV9 and TRBJ2-5; 9 bases fit TRBD2. The specimen was PBMCs or T cells enriched from blood (not recorded which). The source of this sequence is a man aged 55-75 years who had recovered from COVID-19. CDR3 in DNA: TGTGCCAGCAGCGTAGCGTCCATGAGCGGGAGGGAGACCCAGTACTTC. Translated, it gives CASSVASMSGRETQYF.